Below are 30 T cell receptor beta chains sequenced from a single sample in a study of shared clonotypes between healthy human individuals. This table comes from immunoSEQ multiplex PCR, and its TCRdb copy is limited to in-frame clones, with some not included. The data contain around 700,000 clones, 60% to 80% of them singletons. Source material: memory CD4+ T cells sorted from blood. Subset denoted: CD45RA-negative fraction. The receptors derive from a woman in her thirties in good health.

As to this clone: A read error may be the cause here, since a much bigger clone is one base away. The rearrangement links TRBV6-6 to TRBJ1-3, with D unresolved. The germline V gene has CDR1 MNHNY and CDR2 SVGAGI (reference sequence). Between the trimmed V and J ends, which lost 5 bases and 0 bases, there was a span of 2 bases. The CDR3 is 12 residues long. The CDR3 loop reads CASSLSGNTIYF. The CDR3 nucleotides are TGTGCCAGCAGTCTCTCTGGAAACACCATATATTTT.

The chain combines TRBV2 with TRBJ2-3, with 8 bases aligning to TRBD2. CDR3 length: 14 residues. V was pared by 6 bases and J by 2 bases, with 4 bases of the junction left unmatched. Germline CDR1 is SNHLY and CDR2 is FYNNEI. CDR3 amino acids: CASRPLAATDTQYF. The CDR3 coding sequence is TGTGCCAGCAGACCACTAGCGGCCACAGATACGCAGTATTTT.

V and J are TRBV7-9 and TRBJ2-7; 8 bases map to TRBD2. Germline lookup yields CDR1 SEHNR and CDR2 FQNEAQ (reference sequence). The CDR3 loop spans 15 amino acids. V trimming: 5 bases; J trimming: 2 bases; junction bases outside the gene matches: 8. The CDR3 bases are TGTGCCAGCAGCCGCGGTGGAGCGGGGGCCTACGAGCAGTACTTC. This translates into CASSRGGAGAYEQYF.

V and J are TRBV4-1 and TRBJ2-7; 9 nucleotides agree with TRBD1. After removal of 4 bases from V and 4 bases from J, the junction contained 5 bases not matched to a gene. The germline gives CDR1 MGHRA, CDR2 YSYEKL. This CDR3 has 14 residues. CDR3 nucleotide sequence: TGCGCCAGCAGCCTTCCGGGACAGGGATACGAGCAGTACTTC. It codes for CASSLPGQGYEQYF.

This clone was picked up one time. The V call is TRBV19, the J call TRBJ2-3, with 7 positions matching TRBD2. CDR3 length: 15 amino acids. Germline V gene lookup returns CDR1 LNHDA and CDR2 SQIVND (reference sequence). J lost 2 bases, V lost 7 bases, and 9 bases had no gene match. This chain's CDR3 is CASKGLAATTDTQYF. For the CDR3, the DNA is TGTGCCAGTAAGGGCCTAGCGGCAACCACAGATACGCAGTATTTT.

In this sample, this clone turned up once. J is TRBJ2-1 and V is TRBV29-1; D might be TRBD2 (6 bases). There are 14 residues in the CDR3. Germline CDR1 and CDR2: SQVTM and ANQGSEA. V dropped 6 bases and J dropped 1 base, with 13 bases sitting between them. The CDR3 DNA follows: TGCAGCGTCCTCCGGAGCGGGTCCTACAATGAGCAGTTCTTC. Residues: CSVLRSGSYNEQFF.

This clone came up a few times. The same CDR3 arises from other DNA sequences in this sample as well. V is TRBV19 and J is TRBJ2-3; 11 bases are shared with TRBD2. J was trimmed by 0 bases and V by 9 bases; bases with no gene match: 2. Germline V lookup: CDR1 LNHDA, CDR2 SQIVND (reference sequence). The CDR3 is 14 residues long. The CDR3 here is CASRTSGSTDTQYF. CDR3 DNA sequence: TGTGCCAGCAGGACTAGCGGGAGCACAGATACGCAGTATTTT. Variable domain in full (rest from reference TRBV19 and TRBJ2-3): DGGITQSPKYLFRKEGQNVTLSCEQNLNHDAMYWYRQDPGQGLRLIYYSQIVNDFQKGDIAEGYSVSREKKESFPLTVTSAQKNPTAFYLCASRTSGSTDTQYFGPGTRLTVL.

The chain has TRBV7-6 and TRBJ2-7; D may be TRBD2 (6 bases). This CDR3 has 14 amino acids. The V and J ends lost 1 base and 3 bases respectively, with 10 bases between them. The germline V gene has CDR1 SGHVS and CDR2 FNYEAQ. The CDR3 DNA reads TGTGCCAGCAGCTTAGTAAGTAGCGGCTACGAGCAGTACTTC. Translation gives CASSLVSSGYEQYF.

The CDR3 region is CASSMGGQGTYEQYF. CDR3 DNA: TGTGCCAGTAGTATGGGGGGACAGGGGACCTACGAGCAGTACTTC. This rearrangement joins TRBV19 to TRBJ2-7; TRBD1 matches 10 bases. V gave up 3 bases and J gave up 2 bases; unmatched junction bases: 4. Germline lookup yields CDR1 LNHDA and CDR2 SQIVND (reference sequence). The CDR3 covers 15 residues.

This CDR3 reads CASSYGQANTEAFF. CDR3 nucleotides: TGTGCCAGCAGCTACGGACAAGCGAACACTGAAGCTTTCTTT. The V and J genes are TRBV7-6 and TRBJ1-1, with a tentative D call TRBD1 (5 bases). The CDR3 contains 14 residues. Germline CDR1 reads SGHVS; CDR2 reads FNYEAQ. V lost 4 bases to trimming and J lost 1 base, with 10 bases between them.

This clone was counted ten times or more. The CDR3 coding sequence is TGTGCCAGCAGAGAAGGGGGCTCAGAGCAGTACTTC. This encodes CASREGGSEQYF. V and J are TRBV11-2 and TRBJ2-7; 7 bases agree with TRBD1. Germline V CDR1 and CDR2: SGHAT, FQNNGV. The CDR3 is 12 amino acids. The junction had 6 bases not matched to a gene; V was cut back by 6 bases and J by 7 bases.

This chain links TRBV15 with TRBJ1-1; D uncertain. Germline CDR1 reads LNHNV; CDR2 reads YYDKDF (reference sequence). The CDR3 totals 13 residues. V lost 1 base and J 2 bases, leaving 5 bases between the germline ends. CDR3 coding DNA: TGTGCCACCAGCAGAGGAAGAAACACTGAAGCTTTCTTT. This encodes CATSRGRNTEAFF.

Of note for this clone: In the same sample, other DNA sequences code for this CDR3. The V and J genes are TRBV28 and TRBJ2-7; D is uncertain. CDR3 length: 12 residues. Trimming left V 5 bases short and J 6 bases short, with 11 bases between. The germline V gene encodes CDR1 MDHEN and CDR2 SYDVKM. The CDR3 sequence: CASSPLLREQYF. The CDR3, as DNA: TGTGCCAGCAGTCCCCTCCTTCGCGAGCAGTACTTC.

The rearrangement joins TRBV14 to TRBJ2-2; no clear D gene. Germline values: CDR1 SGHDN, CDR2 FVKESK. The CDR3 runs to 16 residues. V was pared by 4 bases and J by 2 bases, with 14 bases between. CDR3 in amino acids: CASSPPSSANTGELFF. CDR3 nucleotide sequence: TGTGCCAGCAGCCCCCCCTCGTCCGCAAACACCGGGGAGCTGTTTTTT.

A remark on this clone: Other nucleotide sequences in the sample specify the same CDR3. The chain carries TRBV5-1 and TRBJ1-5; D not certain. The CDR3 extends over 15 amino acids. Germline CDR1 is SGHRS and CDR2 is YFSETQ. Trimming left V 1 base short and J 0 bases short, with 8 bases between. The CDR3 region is CASSLNGNSNQPQHF. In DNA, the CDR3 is TGCGCCAGCAGCTTGAACGGCAATAGCAATCAGCCCCAGCATTTT.

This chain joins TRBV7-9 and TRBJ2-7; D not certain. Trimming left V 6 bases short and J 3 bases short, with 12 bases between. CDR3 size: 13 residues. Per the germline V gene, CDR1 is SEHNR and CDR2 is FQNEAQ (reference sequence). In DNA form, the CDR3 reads TGTGCCAGCAGTTACGACACCGGCTACGAGCAGTACTTC. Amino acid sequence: CASSYDTGYEQYF.

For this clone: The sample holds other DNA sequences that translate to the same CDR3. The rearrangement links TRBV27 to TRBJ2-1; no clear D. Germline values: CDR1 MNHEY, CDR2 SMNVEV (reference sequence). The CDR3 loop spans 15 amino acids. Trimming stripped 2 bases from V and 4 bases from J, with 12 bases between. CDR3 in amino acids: CASSLGQALYNEQFF. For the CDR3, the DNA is TGTGCCAGCAGTTTAGGCCAGGCCCTATACAATGAGCAGTTCTTC.

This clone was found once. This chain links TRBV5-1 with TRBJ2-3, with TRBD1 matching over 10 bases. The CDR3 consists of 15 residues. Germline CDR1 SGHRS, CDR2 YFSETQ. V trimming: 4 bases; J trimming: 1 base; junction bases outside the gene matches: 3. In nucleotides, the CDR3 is TGCGCCAGCAGCGGACAGGGGGTAGGCACAGATACGCAGTATTTT. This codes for CASSGQGVGTDTQYF.

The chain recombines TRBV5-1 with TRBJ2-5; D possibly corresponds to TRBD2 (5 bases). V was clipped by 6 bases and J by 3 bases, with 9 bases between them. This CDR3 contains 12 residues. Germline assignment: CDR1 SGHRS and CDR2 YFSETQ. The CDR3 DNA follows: TGCGCCAGCAAGCTCGGGGAAGAGACCCAGTACTTC. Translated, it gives CASKLGEETQYF.

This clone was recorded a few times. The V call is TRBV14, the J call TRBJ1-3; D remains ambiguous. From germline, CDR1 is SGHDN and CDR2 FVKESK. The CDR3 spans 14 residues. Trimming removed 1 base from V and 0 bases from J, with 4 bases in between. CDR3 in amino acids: CASSQGNSGNTIYF. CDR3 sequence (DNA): TGTGCCAGCAGCCAAGGGAACTCTGGAAACACCATATATTTT.

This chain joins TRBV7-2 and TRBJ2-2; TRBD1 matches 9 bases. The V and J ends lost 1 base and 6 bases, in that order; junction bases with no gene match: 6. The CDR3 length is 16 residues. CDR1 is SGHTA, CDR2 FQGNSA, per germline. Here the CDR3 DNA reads TGTGCCAGCAGCTTAGTAGGGACAGGGTTTTCCGGGGAGCTGTTTTTT. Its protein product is CASSLVGTGFSGELFF.

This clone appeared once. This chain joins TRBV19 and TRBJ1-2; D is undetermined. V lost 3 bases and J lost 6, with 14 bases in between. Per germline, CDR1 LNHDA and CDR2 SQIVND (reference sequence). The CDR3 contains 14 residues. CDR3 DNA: TGTGCCAGTAGTATGGGGTTCGGCGTTGATGGCTACACCTTC. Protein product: CASSMGFGVDGYTF.

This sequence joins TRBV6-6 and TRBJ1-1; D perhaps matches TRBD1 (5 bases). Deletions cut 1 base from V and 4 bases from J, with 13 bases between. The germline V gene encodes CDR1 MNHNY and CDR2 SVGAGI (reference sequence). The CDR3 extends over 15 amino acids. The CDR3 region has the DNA TGTGCCAGCAGTTACTGGGACGTCCGAGGCACTGAAGCTTTCTTT. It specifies CASSYWDVRGTEAFF.

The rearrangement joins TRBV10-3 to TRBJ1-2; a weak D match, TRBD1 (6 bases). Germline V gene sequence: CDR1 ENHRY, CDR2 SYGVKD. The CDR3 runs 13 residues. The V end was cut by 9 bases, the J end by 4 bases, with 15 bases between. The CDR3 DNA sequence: TGTGCCATTCAGGGGCAGAGTCCCTATGGCTACACCTTC. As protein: CAIQGQSPYGYTF.

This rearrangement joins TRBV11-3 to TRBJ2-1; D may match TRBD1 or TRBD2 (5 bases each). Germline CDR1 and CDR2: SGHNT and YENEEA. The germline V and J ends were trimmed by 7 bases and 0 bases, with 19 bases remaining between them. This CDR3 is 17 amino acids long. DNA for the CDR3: TGTGCCAGCATTGGGGACGGTATTAGAAGCTCCTACAATGAGCAGTTCTTC. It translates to CASIGDGIRSSYNEQFF.

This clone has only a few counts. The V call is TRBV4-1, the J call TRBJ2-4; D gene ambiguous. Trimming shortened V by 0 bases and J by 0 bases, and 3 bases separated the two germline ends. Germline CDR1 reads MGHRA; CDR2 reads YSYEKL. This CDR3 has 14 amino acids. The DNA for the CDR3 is TGCGCCAGCAGCCAAGAAGGAGCCAAAAACATTCAGTACTTC. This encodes CASSQEGAKNIQYF.

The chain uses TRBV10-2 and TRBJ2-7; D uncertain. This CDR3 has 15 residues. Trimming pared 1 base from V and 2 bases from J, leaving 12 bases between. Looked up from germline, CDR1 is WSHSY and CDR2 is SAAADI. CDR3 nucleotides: TGCGCCAGCAGTGAGTGGGCAACCGCAACCTACGAGCAGTACTTC. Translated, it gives CASSEWATATYEQYF.

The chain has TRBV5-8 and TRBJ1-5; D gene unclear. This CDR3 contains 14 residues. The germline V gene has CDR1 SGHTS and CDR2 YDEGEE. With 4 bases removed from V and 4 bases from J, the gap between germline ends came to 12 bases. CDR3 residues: CASSTRTANQPQHF. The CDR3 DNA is TGTGCCAGCAGCACCAGGACGGCGAATCAGCCCCAGCATTTT.

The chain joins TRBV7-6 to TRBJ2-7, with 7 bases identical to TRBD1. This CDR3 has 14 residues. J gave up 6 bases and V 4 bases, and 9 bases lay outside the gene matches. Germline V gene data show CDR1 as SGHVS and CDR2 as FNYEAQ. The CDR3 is CASSSLTGLGEQYF. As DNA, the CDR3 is TGTGCCAGCAGCTCCCTGACAGGGTTGGGCGAGCAGTACTTC.

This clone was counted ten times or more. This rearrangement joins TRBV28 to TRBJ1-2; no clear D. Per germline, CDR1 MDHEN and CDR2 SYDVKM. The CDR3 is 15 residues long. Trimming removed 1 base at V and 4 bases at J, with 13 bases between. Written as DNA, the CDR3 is TGTGCCAGCAGTTTATCCTCTAGCAGGCCCTATGGCTACACCTTC. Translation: CASSLSSSRPYGYTF.